This is a list of T cell receptor beta chains from one sample in a study of T cell changes during pregnancy in multiple sclerosis. Assay: immunoSEQ multiplex PCR; the TCRdb copy retains only in-frame clones and omits some. This table holds about 50,000 clones, roughly 90% found once. Sequencing was performed on CD4+ T cells from peripheral blood mononuclear cells, taken after pregnancy. The receptor set was obtained from a female donor with multiple sclerosis, enrolled in a pregnancy study. CDR3s include the opening cysteine and the closing phenylalanine or tryptophan. The order of the fields is V gene, D gene, J gene, clone size, CDR3 protein, CDR3 DNA. A D gene is named only where the DNA matches it firmly. Clone size is shown for a subset of rows, as once, few, many or a class of expanded clone.

>TRBV7-2|TRBD2|TRBJ2-7|-
CASSTRTSGRRYEQYF
TGTGCCAGCAGCACTAGGACTAGCGGGAGGCGCTACGAGCAGTACTTC
>TRBV5-1|-|TRBJ1-4|-
CASSLRGSDEKLFF
TGCGCCAGCAGCTTACGGGGGAGCGATGAAAAACTGTTTTTT
>TRBV5-1|-|TRBJ1-1|-
CASSLAGQNTEAFF
TGCGCCAGCAGCTTGGCGGGACAGAACACTGAAGCTTTCTTT
>TRBV10-3|-|TRBJ2-5|-
CAIRPRGTEITQYF
TGTGCCATCAGACCTAGGGGAACGGAGATAACCCAGTACTTC
>TRBV9|-|TRBJ2-1|-
CASSPRGDRLYNEQFF
TGTGCCAGCAGCCCCCGGGGGGACAGGCTCTACAATGAGCAGTTCTTC
>TRBV10-1|TRBD1|TRBJ1-2|once
CASSGDRGNGYTF
TGCGCCAGCAGCGGGGACAGGGGGAATGGCTACACCTTC
>TRBV7-8|TRBD2|TRBJ2-7|-
CASRPGLAVYEQYF
TGTGCCAGCAGACCGGGACTAGCGGTTTACGAGCAGTACTTC
>TRBV7-2|-|TRBJ2-3|-
CASSLGAGIAGDTQYF
TGTGCCAGCAGCTTAGGGGCCGGGATCGCGGGAGATACGCAGTATTTT
>TRBV5-1|TRBD1|TRBJ1-2|-
CASSLTGAKDYGYTF
TGCGCCAGCAGCCTGACAGGGGCCAAAGACTATGGCTACACCTTC
>TRBV19|TRBD2|TRBJ2-3|-
CASSMWLAGNTDTQYF
TGTGCCAGTAGTATGTGGCTAGCGGGTAACACAGATACGCAGTATTTT
>TRBV6-6|TRBD1|TRBJ1-3|-
CASSYGTGFGNTIYF
TGTGCCAGCAGTTACGGGACAGGGTTCGGAAACACCATATATTTT
>TRBV7-2|-|TRBJ1-1|-
CASSLAPGQSTEAFF
TGTGCCAGCAGCTTAGCACCTGGCCAATCCACTGAAGCTTTCTTT
>TRBV10-3|-|TRBJ2-7|-
CAIGSEGSGEQYF
TGTGCCATCGGGTCGGAGGGGAGCGGCGAGCAGTACTTC
>TRBV4-1|-|TRBJ1-2|once
CASSQDFRTVYGYTF
TGCGCCAGCAGCCAAGACTTTAGGACAGTCTATGGCTACACCTTC
>TRBV5-1|TRBD2|TRBJ2-5|-
CASSLTLAGAMKTQYF
TGCGCCAGCAGCCTTACACTAGCGGGGGCCATGAAGACCCAGTACTTC
>TRBV5-6|-|TRBJ2-1|once
CASSLQGPYNEQFF
TGTGCCAGCAGCTTGCAGGGTCCCTACAATGAGCAGTTCTTC
>TRBV9|TRBD2|TRBJ2-1|-
CASSVGSGRFEQFF
TGTGCCAGCAGCGTGGGTAGCGGGCGCTTCGAGCAGTTCTTC
>TRBV29-1|-|TRBJ2-1|-
CSVVRTRLPPSNEQFF
TGCAGCGTAGTTAGGACTCGTCTTCCCCCCAGCAATGAGCAGTTCTTC
>TRBV4-1|TRBD2|TRBJ2-3|-
CASSHPVGLSTGGTSGVDTQYF
TGCGCCAGCAGCCACCCCGTAGGCCTCTCGACCGGCGGGACTAGCGGGGTAGATACGCAGTATTTT
>TRBV27|TRBD2|TRBJ2-7|-
CASSFGRGVNEQYF
TGTGCCAGCAGTTTCGGGAGGGGAGTCAACGAGCAGTACTTC
>TRBV27|-|TRBJ1-2|medium-sized
CASSFEGNYGYTF
TGTGCCAGCAGTTTCGAGGGAAACTATGGCTACACCTTC
>TRBV5-1|TRBD1|TRBJ2-7|-
CASSSRDRAREQYF
TGCGCCAGCAGCTCCCGGGACAGGGCAAGGGAGCAGTACTTC
>TRBV7-8|-|TRBJ2-2|once
CASSSPVNTGELFF
TGTGCCAGCAGCTCCCCGGTCAACACCGGGGAGCTGTTTTTT
>TRBV6-1|-|TRBJ2-6|-
CASSEGSGAGANVLTF
TGTGCCAGCAGTGAAGGTTCGGGGGCTGGGGCCAACGTCCTGACTTTC
>TRBV5-1|-|TRBJ2-1|-
CASSPITGKLLNEQFF
TGCGCCAGCAGCCCCATAACAGGGAAACTCCTCAATGAGCAGTTCTTC
>TRBV7-2|TRBD2|TRBJ2-1|-
CASSLQSGRSNEQFF
TGTGCCAGCAGCTTACAGAGCGGGAGGAGCAATGAGCAGTTCTTC
>TRBV7-9|TRBD1|TRBJ2-5|-
CASSPTGASLQETQYF
TGTGCCAGCAGCCCTACAGGGGCCAGCCTACAAGAGACCCAGTACTTC
>TRBV6-6|TRBD1|TRBJ2-4|once
CASSGTGTKNIQYF
TGTGCCAGCAGTGGGACAGGGACCAAAAACATTCAGTACTTC
>TRBV30|-|TRBJ1-2|-
CAWLTLNYGYTF
TGTGCCTGGTTGACACTGAACTATGGCTACACCTTC
>TRBV19|-|TRBJ1-2|-
CASSIGTASFYGYTF
TGTGCCAGTAGTATAGGGACAGCCTCTTTCTATGGCTACACCTTC
>TRBV18|TRBD2|TRBJ2-7|-
CASSPPGLAGESNEQYF
TGTGCCAGCTCACCCCCGGGACTAGCGGGAGAAAGTAACGAGCAGTACTTC
>TRBV18|-|TRBJ2-7|-
CASSTGSAYEQYF
TGTGCCAGCTCTACTGGCAGCGCCTACGAGCAGTACTTC
>TRBV6-1|-|TRBJ2-3|-
CASIRTASRGDTQYF
TGTGCCAGCATACGGACAGCGTCACGGGGAGATACGCAGTATTTT
>TRBV7-2|-|TRBJ2-7|once
CASSPKWQVGYEQYF
TGTGCCAGCTCCCCAAAGTGGCAGGTTGGGTACGAGCAGTACTTC
>TRBV5-1|-|TRBJ1-1|-
CASSLARRRMNTEAFF
TGCGCCAGCAGCTTGGCGCGGCGGAGAATGAACACTGAAGCTTTCTTT
>TRBV6-6|-|TRBJ1-5|-
CASSYPGAGQPQHF
TGTGCCAGCAGTTACCCAGGGGCAGGGCAGCCCCAGCATTTT
>TRBV7-8|-|TRBJ1-1|once
CASSLAQTGLSSLGAFF
TGTGCCAGCAGCTTAGCCCAAACAGGGCTCAGCTCTTTGGGGGCTTTCTTT
>TRBV18|-|TRBJ2-3|once
CASSGVGTDTQYF
TGTGCCAGTTCGGGAGTAGGCACAGATACGCAGTATTTT
>TRBV14|-|TRBJ2-5|-
CASSRLPGETQYF
TGTGCCAGCAGCCGGCTGCCGGGGGAGACCCAGTACTTC
>TRBV5-6|-|TRBJ1-6|-
CASSLLGDFYYSPLHF
TGTGCCAGCAGCTTATTAGGGGACTTTTACTATTCACCCCTCCACTTT
>TRBV14|-|TRBJ1-1|-
CASSRGFGQGRNTEAFF
TGTGCCAGCAGCAGGGGCTTTGGTCAGGGGAGGAACACTGAAGCTTTCTTT
>TRBV28|-|TRBJ1-5|-
CASSSPKGYQPQHF
TGTGCCAGCAGCTCCCCCAAGGGGTATCAGCCCCAGCATTTT